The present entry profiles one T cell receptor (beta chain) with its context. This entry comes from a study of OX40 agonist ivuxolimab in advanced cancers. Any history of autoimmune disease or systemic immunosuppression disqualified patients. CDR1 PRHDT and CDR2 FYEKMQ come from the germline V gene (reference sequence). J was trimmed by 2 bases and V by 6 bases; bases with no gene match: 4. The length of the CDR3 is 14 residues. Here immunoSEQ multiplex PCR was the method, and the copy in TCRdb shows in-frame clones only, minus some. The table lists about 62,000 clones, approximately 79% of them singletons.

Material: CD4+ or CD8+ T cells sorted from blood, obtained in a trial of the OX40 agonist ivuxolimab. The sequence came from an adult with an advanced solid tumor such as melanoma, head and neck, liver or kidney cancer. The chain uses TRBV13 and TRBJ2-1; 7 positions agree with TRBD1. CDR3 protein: CASSRTGTYNEQFF. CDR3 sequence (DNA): TGTGCCAGCAGTCGGACAGGTACCTACAATGAGCAGTTCTTC. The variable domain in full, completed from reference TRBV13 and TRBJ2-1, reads AAGVIQSPRHLIKEKRETATLKCYPIPRHDTVYWYQQGPGQDPQFLISFYEKMQSDKGSIPDRFSAQQFSDYHSELNMSSLELGDSALYFCASSRTGTYNEQFFGPGTRLTVL.